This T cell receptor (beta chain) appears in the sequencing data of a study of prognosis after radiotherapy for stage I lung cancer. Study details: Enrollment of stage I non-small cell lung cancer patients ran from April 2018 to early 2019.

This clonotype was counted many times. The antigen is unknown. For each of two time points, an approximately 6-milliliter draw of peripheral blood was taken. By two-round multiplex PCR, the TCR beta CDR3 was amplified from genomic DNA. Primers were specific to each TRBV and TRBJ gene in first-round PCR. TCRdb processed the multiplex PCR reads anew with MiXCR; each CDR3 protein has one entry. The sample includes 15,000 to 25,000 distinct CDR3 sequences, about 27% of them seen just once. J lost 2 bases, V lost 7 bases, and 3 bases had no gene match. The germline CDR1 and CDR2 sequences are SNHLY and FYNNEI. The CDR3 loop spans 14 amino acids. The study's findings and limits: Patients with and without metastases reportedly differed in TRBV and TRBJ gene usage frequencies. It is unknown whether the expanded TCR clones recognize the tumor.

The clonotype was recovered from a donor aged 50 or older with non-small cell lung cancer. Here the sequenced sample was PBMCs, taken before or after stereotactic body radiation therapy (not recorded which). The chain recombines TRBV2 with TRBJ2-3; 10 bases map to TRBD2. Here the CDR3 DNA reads TGTGCCAGCACACTAGCGGGAAACACAGATACGCAGTATTTT. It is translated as CASTLAGNTDTQYF.